These 22 T cell receptor beta chains were sequenced from one sample in a study of T cells in Graves' hyperthyroidism and ophthalmopathy. RNA transcripts provided the source from which TCR beta CDR3 regions were amplified. A first-round RT-PCR of the TCR CDR3 used the HTBI primer set. From the multiplex PCR reads, TCRdb called clonotypes with MiXCR, one entry per CDR3 protein. Of about 840,000 distinct CDR3 sequences listed, about 38% were seen once; the top ten hold approximately 8.7%. Material for sequencing was blood. The receptor set was obtained from a man aged 18 to 29 with Graves' hyperthyroidism.

This clonotype turned up a few times. This chain uses TRBV7-3 with TRBJ1-1; perhaps TRBD1 as D (5 bases). This CDR3 is 13 amino acids long. V shed 7 bases and J shed 5 bases, with 14 bases lying between them. The germline gives CDR1 SGHTA, CDR2 FQGTGA. CDR3 sequence: CASTERGGTEAFF. The CDR3 DNA follows: TGTGCCAGCACCGAGAGGGGAGGGACTGAAGCTTTCTTT. The full variable domain, rest sourced from reference TRBV7-3 and TRBJ1-1, is GAGVSQTPSNKVTEKGKYVELRCDPISGHTALYWYRQSLGQGPEFLIYFQGTGAADDSGLPNDRFFAVRPEGSVSTLKIQRTERGDSAVYLCASTERGGTEAFFGQGTRLTVV.

V gene TRBV6-1 combines with J gene TRBJ1-1; possible D gene TRBD1, 5 bases. The CDR3 spans 11 residues. V dropped 6 bases and J dropped 7 bases, with 9 bases sitting between them. From germline, CDR1 is MNHNS and CDR2 SASEGT. The CDR3 is CASRDTDEAFF. CDR3 nucleotides: TGTGCCAGCAGGGACACTGATGAAGCTTTCTTT.

The table lists this clonotype with a few counts. This chain links TRBV6-6 with TRBJ1-3; 11 bases agree with TRBD1. V lost 4 bases to trimming and J lost 5 bases; unmatched junction nucleotides: 13. The CDR3 is made up of 18 amino acids. The germline V gene encodes CDR1 MNHNY and CDR2 SVGAGI (reference sequence). CDR3 sequence: CASSSSPGQGVLRNTIYF. The CDR3 DNA follows: TGTGCCAGCAGTTCCTCCCCGGGACAGGGGGTTCTTCGAAACACCATATATTTT.

This clonotype was found many times. The rearrangement joins TRBV7-9 to TRBJ1-4; D call uncertain. The ends were cut back, 4 bases at V and 6 bases at J, with 18 bases in the middle. The CDR3 has 16 residues. Germline V gene data show CDR1 as SEHNR and CDR2 as FQNEAQ (reference sequence). In DNA, the CDR3 is TGTGCCAGCAGCTCTCCGGACTCTTTTACGGATGAAAAACTGTTTTTT. Translated, it gives CASSSPDSFTDEKLFF.

This clonotype was observed at least ten times. The V call is TRBV9, the J call TRBJ2-6, with no clear D. This CDR3 contains 15 residues. Trimming took off 4 bases at V and 1 base at J, with 9 bases between the two ends. Germline lookup yields CDR1 SGDLS and CDR2 YYNGEE. CDR3 sequence reads: CASSPLSSGANVLTF. CDR3 bases: TGTGCCAGCAGCCCTCTGTCATCTGGGGCCAACGTCCTGACTTTC. Full variable domain (rest looked up from reference TRBV9 and TRBJ2-6): DSGVTQTPKHLITATGQRVTLRCSPRSGDLSVYWYQQSLDQGLQFLIQYYNGEERAKGNILERFSAQQFPDLHSELNLSSLELGDSALYFCASSPLSSGANVLTFGAGSRLTVL.

This clonotype was found a few times. The chain employs TRBV7-2 and TRBJ2-2; either TRBD1 or TRBD2 may fit D (5 bases each). This CDR3 is built from 16 residues. Germline CDR1 is SGHTA and CDR2 is FQGNSA. V was trimmed by 1 base and J by 4 bases, leaving 13 bases between them. CDR3 nucleotides: TGTGCCAGCAGCTTAGTTCGGGGCCTTCTCACCGGGGAGCTGTTTTTT. Protein product: CASSLVRGLLTGELFF.

This clonotype occurred once. A much larger clonotype is one base distant, so this may be a read error. The chain joins TRBV7-7 to TRBJ1-1; D is uncertain. This CDR3 contains 11 residues. Germline assignment: CDR1 SSHAT and CDR2 FNYEAQ (reference sequence). The CDR3 DNA reads TGTGCTAGCAGCCCTTGGACTGGGGCTTTCTTT. Translated: CASSPWTGAFF. Using reference TRBV7-7 and TRBJ1-1 for the parts outside the CDR3, the full variable domain is GAGVSQSPRYKVTKRGQDVTLRCDPISSHATLYWYQQALGQGPEFLTYFNYEAQPDKSGLPSDRFSAERPEGSISTLTIQRTEQRDSAMYRCASSPWTGAFFGQGTRLTVV.

This clonotype was recorded many times. This sequence joins TRBV29-1 and TRBJ2-5; TRBD1 matches at 7 bases. Germline V gives CDR1 SQVTM, CDR2 ANQGSEA. CDR3 length: 12 residues. V dropped 6 bases and J dropped 10; count of bases not matched to a gene: 11. The CDR3 DNA reads as TGCAGCGTGGCGGACGCCCCAGGGGGCCAGTACTTC. Its translation is CSVADAPGGQYF.

The chain recombines TRBV6-5 with TRBJ1-2; possibly TRBD1 for D (6 bases). This CDR3 comprises 13 residues. Germline lookup yields CDR1 MNHEY and CDR2 SVGAGI. The V end lost 5 bases, the J end lost 5 bases, and 12 bases lay between the germline ends. CDR3 sequence: CASSDGQLYGYTF. CDR3 coding DNA: TGTGCCAGCAGTGACGGACAGCTGTATGGCTACACCTTC.

This chain uses TRBV7-8 with TRBJ2-7; possibly TRBD2 for D (6 bases). Trimming stripped 5 bases from V and 5 bases from J, with 16 bases between. The CDR3 extends over 14 amino acids. Germline V gene sequence: CDR1 SGHVS, CDR2 FQNEAQ. The CDR3 here is CASSPEGLSHEQYF. The DNA of the CDR3 is TGTGCCAGCAGCCCGGAGGGACTTTCGCACGAGCAGTACTTC.

In its sample, this clonotype was seen many times. The rearrangement joins TRBV29-1 to TRBJ1-1; D is perhaps TRBD1 (5 bases). The length of the CDR3 is 12 residues. The germline gives CDR1 SQVTM, CDR2 ANQGSEA. The V gene lost 7 bases and the J gene lost 3 bases, with 12 bases spanning the gap. CDR3 region: CSGNQGDTEAFF. The CDR3 coding sequence is TGCAGCGGAAACCAAGGGGACACTGAAGCTTTCTTT.

About this clonotype: The conserved phenylalanine or tryptophan is not found at the CDR3 terminus, so this likely reflects a read error. The chain has TRBV28 and TRBJ2-5, with D unresolved. V lost 4 bases and J lost 5, with 8 bases in between. CDR1 MDHEN and CDR2 SYDVKM come from the germline V gene. There are 12 residues in the CDR3. This CDR3 is CASSSTIETQYI. The CDR3 coding sequence is TGTGCCAGCAGTTCAACTATCGAGACCCAGTACATC.

This clonotype was counted at least ten times. The chain carries TRBV20-1 and TRBJ1-2; a weak D match, TRBD1 (5 bases). Germline-derived CDR1 and CDR2 are DFQATT and SNEGSKA (reference sequence). CDR3 length: 11 residues. Between the trimmed V and J ends, which lost 6 bases and 6 bases, there was a span of 11 bases. As DNA, the CDR3 is TGCAGTGCCCCAGGGAAGAATGGCTACACCTTC. This sequence encodes CSAPGKNGYTF.

This rearrangement joins TRBV7-3 to TRBJ2-7, with 7 bases matching TRBD1. CDR1 SGHTA and CDR2 FQGTGA come from the germline V gene. After removal of 6 bases from V and 4 bases from J, the junction contained 15 bases not matched to a gene. CDR3 length equals 16 residues. CDR3 DNA: TGTGCCAGCAGTTCGTCCGGGGCCGAGGGGGCTTACGAGCAGTACTTC. Translation gives CASSSSGAEGAYEQYF.

The CDR3 loop is CASSEGGNVYNEQFF. The CDR3 coding sequence is TGTGCCAGCAGTGAAGGCGGGAACGTCTACAATGAGCAGTTCTTC. The V gene is TRBV2, the J gene TRBJ2-1; weak D call: TRBD2 (6 bases). This CDR3 spans 15 amino acids. V was clipped by 1 base and J by 3 bases, with 10 bases between them. Germline V gene data show CDR1 as SNHLY and CDR2 as FYNNEI.

This clonotype was observed many times. V usage is TRBV2 and J usage is TRBJ1-5, with 7 nucleotides matching TRBD1. CDR1 and CDR2 (germline): SNHLY, FYNNEI. With 5 bases clipped from V and 8 bases from J, the junction kept 9 bases outside the gene matches. The CDR3 is 14 amino acids. The CDR3 region is CASSRQGQREPQHF. The DNA of the CDR3 is TGTGCCAGCAGTCGGCAGGGACAGCGGGAGCCCCAGCATTTT.

This chain links TRBV4-1 with TRBJ2-7; 8 bases map to TRBD1. The CDR3 has 15 residues. V trimming: 1 base; J trimming: 4 bases; junction bases outside the gene matches: 6. CDR1 and CDR2 (germline): MGHRA, YSYEKL. The CDR3 sequence is CASSQAGGLRYEQYF. As DNA, the CDR3 is TGCGCCAGCAGCCAAGCAGGGGGCTTGAGGTACGAGCAGTACTTC.

This clonotype was observed at least ten times. The CDR3 DNA follows: TGTGCCACCAGCGCGTATAGCAATCAGCCCCAGCATTTT. Its protein product is CATSAYSNQPQHF. J is TRBJ1-5 and V is TRBV15; D is ambiguous. Trimming stripped 5 bases from V and 0 bases from J, with 5 bases between. Germline V gene sequence: CDR1 LNHNV, CDR2 YYDKDF (reference sequence). The CDR3 has 13 amino acids. The full variable domain, rest sourced from reference TRBV15 and TRBJ1-5, is DAMVIQNPRYQVTQFGKPVTLSCSQTLNHNVMYWYQQKSSQAPKLLFHYYDKDFNNEADTPDNFQSRRPNTSFCFLDIRSPGLGDTAMYLCATSAYSNQPQHFGDGTRLSIL.

Ten or more counts support this clonotype. This rearrangement joins TRBV25-1 to TRBJ2-7; D unclear. Germline assignment: CDR1 MGHDK and CDR2 SYGVNS. V was cut by 4 bases and J by 0 bases, with 4 bases left in between. There are 12 residues in the CDR3. This CDR3 reads CASSASSYEQYF. CDR3 DNA: TGTGCCAGCAGTGCGAGCTCCTACGAGCAGTACTTC.

In its sample, this clonotype was seen many times. The V gene is TRBV7-8, the J gene TRBJ2-2; 12 nucleotides align to TRBD2. Germline V CDR1 and CDR2: SGHVS, FQNEAQ. The trim removed 3 bases at V and 6 bases at J, leaving 2 bases unmatched. There are 15 residues in the CDR3. CDR3 DNA sequence: TGTGCCAGCAGCTTGACTAGCGGGAGTGCCGGGGAGCTGTTTTTT. This sequence encodes CASSLTSGSAGELFF.

This clonotype was picked up a small number of times. The V gene is TRBV11-2, the J gene TRBJ1-1, with D unclear. The CDR3 consists of 12 residues. CDR1 is SGHAT and CDR2 is FQNNGV in the germline V gene. Trimming removed 5 bases at V and 11 bases at J, with 15 bases between. The CDR3 reads CASSQVVPPAFF. The CDR3 region has the DNA TGTGCCAGCAGCCAGGTTGTCCCGCCGGCTTTCTTT.

The chain recombines TRBV20-1 with TRBJ2-5, with 13 bases identical to TRBD2. Per the germline V gene, CDR1 is DFQATT and CDR2 is SNEGSKA (reference sequence). Losses at the gene ends were 7 bases for V and 5 bases for J; bases not matched to a gene: 7. The CDR3 consists of 14 residues. The CDR3 nucleotides read TGCAGTGTCCCGACTAGCGGGGGGCCGGAGACCCAGTACTTC. Encoded protein: CSVPTSGGPETQYF.